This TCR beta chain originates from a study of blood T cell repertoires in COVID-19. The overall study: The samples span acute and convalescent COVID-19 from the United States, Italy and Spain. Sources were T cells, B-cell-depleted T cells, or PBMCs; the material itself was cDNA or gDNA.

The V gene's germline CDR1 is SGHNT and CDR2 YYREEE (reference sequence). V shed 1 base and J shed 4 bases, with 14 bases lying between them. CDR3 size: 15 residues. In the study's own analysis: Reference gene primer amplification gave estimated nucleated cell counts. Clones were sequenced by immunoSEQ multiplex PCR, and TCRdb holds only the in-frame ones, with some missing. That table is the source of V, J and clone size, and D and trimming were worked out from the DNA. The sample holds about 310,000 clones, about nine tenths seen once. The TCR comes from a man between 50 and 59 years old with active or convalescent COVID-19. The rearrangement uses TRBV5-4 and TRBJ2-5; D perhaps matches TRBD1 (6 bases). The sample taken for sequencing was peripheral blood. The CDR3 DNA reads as TGTGCCAGCAGCTTGCCAGGGGACGGCGTAGAGACCCAGTACTTC. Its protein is CASSLPGDGVETQYF.